The 5 T cell receptor beta chains presented below share a single source sample, sequenced in a study of metastatic and nonmetastatic thyroid tumors. Patients had received no treatment of any kind before thyroid surgery. TCRdb ran MiXCR on the PCR reads. The profile shows about 69,000 clones, 14% of them singletons. Sequenced input: blood. The receptors stem from a male donor with papillary thyroid cancer or a benign thyroid nodule (not recorded which). Some clones in this sample may be carry-over from other donors' samples.

Notes on this clone: This could be a read error, since a much larger clone is one nucleotide away. Other nucleotide sequences from this sample produce the same CDR3. The chain joins TRBV9 to TRBJ1-1; D is uncertain. Germline lookup yields CDR1 SGDLS and CDR2 YYNGEE. This CDR3 has 12 residues. V shed 3 bases and J shed 2 bases, with 5 bases lying between them. CDR3 sequence reads: CASSGSNTEAFF. The CDR3 DNA follows: TGTGCCAGCAGCGGATCTAACACTGAAGCTTTCTTT.

This clone showed up many times. This chain uses TRBV18 with TRBJ1-1, with TRBD1 as a possible D gene (6 bases). From germline, CDR1 is KGHSH and CDR2 LQKENI. The CDR3 runs 13 residues. V lost 6 bases, J lost 1 base, and 9 bases lay in between. CDR3 sequence: CASSLQGNTEAFF. CDR3 bases: TGTGCCAGCTCGTTACAGGGGAACACTGAAGCTTTCTTT.

Regarding this clone: This could be a read error, since a much larger clone is one nucleotide away. The J gene is TRBJ2-5, the V gene TRBV5-1; 7 bases are shared with TRBD2. Looked up from germline, CDR1 is SGHRS and CDR2 is YFSETQ. The CDR3 spans 14 residues. This CDR3 reads CASSLDGREETHYF. The CDR3 DNA follows: TGCGCCAGCAGCTTGGATGGGAGGGAAGAGACCCATTACTTC.

The gene calls are TRBV27 and TRBJ1-1; D possibly corresponds to TRBD1 (5 bases). This CDR3 has 12 amino acids. Between the trimmed V and J ends, which lost 5 bases and 7 bases, there was a span of 11 bases. CDR1 and CDR2 from the germline V gene are MNHEY and SMNVEV (reference sequence). The chain's CDR3 is CASSGGQNEAFF. CDR3 nucleotides: TGTGCCAGCAGTGGAGGACAAAATGAAGCTTTCTTT.

This clone was seen ten or more times. In DNA, the CDR3 is TGTGCCAGCAGCTTAGGGTTAAGGAGCTCCTACGAGCAGTACTTC. Translated, it gives CASSLGLRSSYEQYF. The J gene is TRBJ2-7, the V gene TRBV7-8, with unresolved D. CDR3 size: 15 residues. Germline V gives CDR1 SGHVS, CDR2 FQNEAQ. The germline V and J ends were trimmed by 1 base and 0 bases, with 10 bases remaining between them.